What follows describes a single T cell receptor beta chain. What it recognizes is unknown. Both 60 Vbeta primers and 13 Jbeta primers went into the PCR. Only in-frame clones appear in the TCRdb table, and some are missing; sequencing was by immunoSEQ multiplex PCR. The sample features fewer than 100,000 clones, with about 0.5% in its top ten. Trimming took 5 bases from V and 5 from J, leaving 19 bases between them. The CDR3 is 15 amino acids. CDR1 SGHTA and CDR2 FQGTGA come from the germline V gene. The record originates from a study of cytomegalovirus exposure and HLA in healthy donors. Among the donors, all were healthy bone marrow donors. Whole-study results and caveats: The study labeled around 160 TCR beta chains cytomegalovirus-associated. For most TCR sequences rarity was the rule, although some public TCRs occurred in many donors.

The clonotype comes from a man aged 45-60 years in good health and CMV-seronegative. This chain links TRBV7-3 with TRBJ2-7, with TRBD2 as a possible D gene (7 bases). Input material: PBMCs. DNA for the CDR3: TGTGCCAGCAGCCCATCCTCTGCGGGGGCCCACGAGCAGTACTTC. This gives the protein CASSPSSAGAHEQYF.